The 10 T cell receptor beta chains below come from one sample, sequenced in a study of T cell clonality in common variable immunodeficiency. Their specific antigens are unknown. Produced via immunoSEQ multiplex PCR; TCRdb's table is partial and in-frame only. This sample carries 30,000 or so clones and no singletons, and 3% to 3.5% goes to the top ten. Overall study findings and caveats: In common variable immunodeficiency, TCR beta chains reportedly carried fewer deletions and N-nucleotide insertions.

Sequencing was carried out using peripheral blood mononuclear cells. These receptors came from a human donor with common variable immunodeficiency.

This clone was detected ten times or more. The sequenced fragment ends 3 residues before the CDR3 boundary, so the rest is inferred from the germline J gene. The chain combines TRBV20-1 with TRBJ1-1; 7 nucleotides line up with TRBD1. V lost 3 bases and J lost 5; bases outside the gene matches: 3. In germline, CDR1 is DFQATT, CDR2 SNEGSKA (reference sequence). This CDR3 comprises 12 residues. The CDR3 spells CSASIQGTEAFF. The covered CDR3 bases are TGCAGTGCTAGCATACAGGGGACTGAA.

As concerns this clone: The read finishes 3 residues shy of the CDR3 end, and the germline J gene is used to complete it. This chain joins TRBV19 and TRBJ1-2, with TRBD1 identical over 10 bases. V gave up 7 bases and J gave up 7 bases; unmatched junction bases: 6. CDR1 is LNHDA, CDR2 SQIVND, per germline (reference sequence). This CDR3 comprises 13 residues. CDR3 sequence reads: CASTWGDRGGYTF. Partial CDR3 DNA: TGTGCCAGTACCTGGGGGGACAGGGGTGGC. Filled out from reference TRBV19 and TRBJ1-2, the complete variable domain reads DGGITQSPKYLFRKEGQNVTLSCEQNLNHDAMYWYRQDPGQGLRLIYYSQIVNDFQKGDIAEGYSVSREKKESFPLTVTSAQKNPTAFYLCASTWGDRGGYTFGSGTRLTVV.

A note on this clone: The read ends 3 residues early relative to the CDR3; the germline J gene fills the gap. The V call is TRBV7-2, the J call TRBJ1-5, with 7 positions matching TRBD1. The CDR3 contains 15 residues. CDR1 is SGHTA, CDR2 FQGNSA, per germline. The V segment lost 5 bases and the J segment 8 bases; nucleotides outside the gene matches: 12. The CDR3 bases that were read are TGTGCCAGCAGCCCCGGGGACAGCCCGAGGGAGCCC. The encoded protein is CASSPGDSPREP. The whole CDR3 reads CASSPGDSPREPQHF.

In its sample, this clone was seen a few times. The CDR3 goes on 3 residues after the read ends, and that part is filled in from the germline J gene. The chain recombines TRBV19 with TRBJ2-3, with D perhaps being TRBD1 or TRBD2 (7 bases each). Germline V CDR1 and CDR2: LNHDA, SQIVND (reference sequence). V was pared by 10 bases and J by 2 bases, with 16 bases between. The CDR3 extends over 14 amino acids. CDR3 in amino acids: CATQGGGDTDTQYF. CDR3 DNA (partial): TGTGCCACTCAGGGGGGAGGGGACACAGATACG.

This clone was detected only a few times. The CDR3 end lies 3 residues beyond the end of the read and is filled in from the germline J gene. The chain joins TRBV19 to TRBJ1-6; D is possibly TRBD1 (6 bases). This CDR3 is built from 13 residues. Trimming removed 6 bases at V and 9 bases at J, with 12 bases between. Germline V gene data show CDR1 as LNHDA and CDR2 as SQIVND (reference sequence). The part of the CDR3 DNA that was read is TGTGCCAGTAGGGAACAGGGATCTTCACCC. This gives the protein CASREQGSSP. The entire CDR3 is CASREQGSSPLHF.

This clone turned up a few times. The CDR3 end falls 3 residues outside the read, so it is completed with the germline J gene. V gene TRBV6-1 combines with J gene TRBJ1-4; TRBD1 matches 9 bases. V lost 1 base, J lost 5 bases, and 8 bases stayed unmatched. Germline loops: CDR1 MNHNS, CDR2 SASEGT. The CDR3 is 17 residues long. The CDR3 spells CASSEEGKTGGNEKLFF. Partial CDR3 DNA: TGTGCCAGCAGTGAAGAAGGGAAGACAGGGGGAAATGAAAAA.

Of note for this clone: The CDR3 end lies 3 residues beyond the end of the read and is filled in from the germline J gene. V usage is TRBV7-9 and J usage is TRBJ1-1; the D is unclear. This CDR3 is 12 amino acids long. From germline, CDR1 is SEHNR and CDR2 FQNEAQ (reference sequence). CDR3 bases read: TGTGCCAGCAGCTTAGCTGGGCTAGAA. It translates to CASSLAGLE. The CDR3 reads in full as CASSLAGLEAFF.

With regard to this clone: The CDR3 is cut off 3 residues early in the read; its end comes from the germline J gene. The chain couples TRBV11-2 to TRBJ1-5, with D unclear. Germline-derived CDR1 and CDR2 are SGHAT and FQNNGV. The germline V and J ends were trimmed by 4 bases and 4 bases, with 8 bases remaining between them. The CDR3 is 13 amino acids. Partial CDR3 DNA: TGTGCCAGCAGCTACCAGTCAAATCAGCCC. It is translated as CASSYQSNQP. The entire CDR3 protein reads CASSYQSNQPQHF.

This clone was observed a handful of times. One end of the junction varies from germline; a read error may be responsible. The sequenced fragment ends 3 residues before the CDR3 boundary, so the rest is inferred from the germline J gene. This chain connects TRBV7-7 to TRBJ2-5; TRBD2 aligns across 14 bases. The CDR3 extends over 16 amino acids. The V gene's germline CDR1 is SSHAT and CDR2 FNYEAQ (reference sequence). CDR3 DNA, as far as it was read: TGTGCTAGCAGCCCGCGACTAGCGGGGGGGGAAGAGACC. Its translation is CASSPRLAGGEET. The whole CDR3 is CASSPRLAGGEETQYF.

This clone was picked up many times. The read ends 3 residues early relative to the CDR3; the germline J gene fills the gap. This chain uses TRBV12-3 or TRBV12-4 with TRBJ2-5; D not resolved. Trimming shortened V by 4 bases and J by 7 bases, and 13 bases separated the two germline ends. The CDR3 has 13 residues. The part of the CDR3 DNA that was read is TGTGCCAGCAGTTACCATTCGAAGGGGACC. Amino acids: CASSYHSKGT. The complete CDR3 reads CASSYHSKGTQYF.